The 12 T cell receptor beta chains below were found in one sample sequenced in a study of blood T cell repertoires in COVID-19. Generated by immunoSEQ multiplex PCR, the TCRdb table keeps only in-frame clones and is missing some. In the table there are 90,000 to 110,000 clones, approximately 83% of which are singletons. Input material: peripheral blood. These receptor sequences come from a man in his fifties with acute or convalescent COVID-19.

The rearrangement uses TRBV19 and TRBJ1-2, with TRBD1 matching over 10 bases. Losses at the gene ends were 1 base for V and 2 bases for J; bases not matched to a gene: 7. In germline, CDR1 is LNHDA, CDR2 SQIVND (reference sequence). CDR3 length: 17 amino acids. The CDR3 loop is CASSIGGQGTHNYGYTF. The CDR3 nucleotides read TGTGCCAGTAGTATAGGGGGACAGGGGACTCACAACTATGGCTACACCTTC.

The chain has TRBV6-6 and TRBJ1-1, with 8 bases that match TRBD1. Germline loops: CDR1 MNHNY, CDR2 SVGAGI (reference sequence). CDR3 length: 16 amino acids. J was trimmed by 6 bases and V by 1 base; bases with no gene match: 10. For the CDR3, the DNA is TGTGCCAGCAGTTACTTCATGGACAGGGTTGACTCTGAAGCTTTCTTT. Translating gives CASSYFMDRVDSEAFF.

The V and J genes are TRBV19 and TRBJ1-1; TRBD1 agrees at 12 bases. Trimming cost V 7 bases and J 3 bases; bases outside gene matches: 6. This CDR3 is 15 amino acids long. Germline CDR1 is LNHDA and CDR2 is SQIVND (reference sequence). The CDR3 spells CASIPGQGADTEAFF. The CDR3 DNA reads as TGTGCCAGTATCCCGGGACAGGGGGCGGACACTGAAGCTTTCTTT.

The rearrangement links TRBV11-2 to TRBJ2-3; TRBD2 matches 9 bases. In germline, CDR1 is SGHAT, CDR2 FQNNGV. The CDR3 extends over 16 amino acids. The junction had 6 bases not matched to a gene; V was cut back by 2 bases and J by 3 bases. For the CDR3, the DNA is TGTGCCAGCAGCTTACTAGCGGGGAAAGTGACAGATACGCAGTATTTT. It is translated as CASSLLAGKVTDTQYF.

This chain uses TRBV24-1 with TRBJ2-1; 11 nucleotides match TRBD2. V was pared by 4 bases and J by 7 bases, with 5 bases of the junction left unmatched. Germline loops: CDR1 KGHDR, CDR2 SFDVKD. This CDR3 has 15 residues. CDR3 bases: TGTGCCACCAGTGAGGGGACTAGCGGTCGGAATGAGCAGTTCTTC. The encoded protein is CATSEGTSGRNEQFF.

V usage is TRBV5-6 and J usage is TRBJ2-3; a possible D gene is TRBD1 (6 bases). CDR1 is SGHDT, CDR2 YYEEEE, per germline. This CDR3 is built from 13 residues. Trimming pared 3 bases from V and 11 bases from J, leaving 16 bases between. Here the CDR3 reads CASSSPTGSRQYF. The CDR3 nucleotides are TGTGCCAGCAGCTCGCCTACAGGGAGTAGGCAGTATTTT.

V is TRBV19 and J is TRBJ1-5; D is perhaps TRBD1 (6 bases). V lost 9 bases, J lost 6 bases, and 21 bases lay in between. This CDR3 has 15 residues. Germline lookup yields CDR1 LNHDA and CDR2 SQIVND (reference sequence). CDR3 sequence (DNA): TGTGCCAGCCGAGGGGGGGGATCTCTGGGTCAGCCCCAGCATTTT. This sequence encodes CASRGGGSLGQPQHF.

CDR3 region: CASSLDYRIAYNEQFF. The CDR3 DNA reads TGTGCCAGCAGCTTAGATTACAGGATCGCCTACAATGAGCAGTTCTTC. This chain joins TRBV11-3 and TRBJ2-1; possibly TRBD1 for D (5 bases). Germline lookup yields CDR1 SGHNT and CDR2 YENEEA. The CDR3 covers 16 residues. Between the trimmed V and J ends, which lost 0 bases and 2 bases, there was a span of 11 bases.

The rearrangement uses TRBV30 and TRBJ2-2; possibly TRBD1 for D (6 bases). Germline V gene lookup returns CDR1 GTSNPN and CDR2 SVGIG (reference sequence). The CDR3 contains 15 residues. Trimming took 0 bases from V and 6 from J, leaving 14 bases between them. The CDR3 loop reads CAWSVGGLRAGELFF. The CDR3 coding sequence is TGTGCCTGGAGTGTTGGGGGCCTCAGGGCCGGGGAGCTGTTTTTT.

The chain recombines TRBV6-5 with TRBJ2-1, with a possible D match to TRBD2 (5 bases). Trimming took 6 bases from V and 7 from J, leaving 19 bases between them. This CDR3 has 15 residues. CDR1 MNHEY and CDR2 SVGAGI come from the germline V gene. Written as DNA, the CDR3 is TGTGCCAGCAGAGAGGGTACCGCCAAGCAAAATGAGCAGTTCTTC. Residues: CASREGTAKQNEQFF.

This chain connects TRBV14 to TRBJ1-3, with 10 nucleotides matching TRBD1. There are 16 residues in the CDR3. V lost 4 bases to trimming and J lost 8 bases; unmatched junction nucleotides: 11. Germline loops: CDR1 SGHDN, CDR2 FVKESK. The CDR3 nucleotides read TGTGCCAGCAGCCCCTGGGACAGGGGAGGACGAGACACCATATATTTT. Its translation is CASSPWDRGGRDTIYF.

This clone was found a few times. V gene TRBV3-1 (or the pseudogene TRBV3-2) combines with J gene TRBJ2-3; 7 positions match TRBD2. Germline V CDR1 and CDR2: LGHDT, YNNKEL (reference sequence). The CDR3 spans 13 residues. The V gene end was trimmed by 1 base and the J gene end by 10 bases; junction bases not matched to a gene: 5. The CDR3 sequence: CASSQGEGRPQYF. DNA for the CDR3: TGTGCCAGCAGCCAAGGGGAGGGGAGGCCGCAGTATTTT.